The rows below give T cell receptor beta chains drawn from one sample of a study of blood T cell repertoires in COVID-19. Generated by immunoSEQ multiplex PCR, the TCRdb table keeps only in-frame clones and is missing some. Here the sample spans about 280,000 clones, 86% being singletons. Sequencing input: peripheral blood. The receptors derive from a young woman with active or convalescent COVID-19. Each CDR3 is given with its conserved first and last residue. D genes are given only for firm matches. Clone size appears in some rows only: once, few, many, or a class for an expanded clone.

J: TRBJ1-6; D: -; V: TRBV15; size: -; CDR3: CATSNLGGSYNSPLHF; DNA: TGTGCCACCAGCAACTTAGGGGGCTCCTATAATTCACCCCTCCACTTT
J: TRBJ2-7; D: TRBD2; V: TRBV9; size: -; CDR3: CASSVAGGGYEQYF; DNA: TGTGCCAGCAGCGTAGCGGGGGGAGGCTACGAGCAGTACTTC
J: TRBJ1-1; D: -; V: TRBV5-1; size: -; CDR3: CASSPNPGRDTEAFF; DNA: TGCGCCAGCAGCCCGAACCCCGGTCGAGACACTGAAGCTTTCTTT
J: TRBJ2-7; D: TRBD2; V: TRBV27; size: -; CDR3: CASSLGTSGGGEQYF; DNA: TGTGCCAGCAGTTTAGGAACTAGCGGGGGGGGTGAGCAGTACTTC
J: TRBJ2-2; D: TRBD2; V: TRBV5-4; size: -; CDR3: CASSPPSGGGGELFF; DNA: TGTGCCAGCAGCCCACCTAGCGGGGGTGGCGGGGAGCTGTTTTTT
J: TRBJ1-3; D: -; V: TRBV2; size: -; CDR3: CASQRGGSGNTIYF; DNA: TGTGCCTCCCAACGGGGGGGCTCTGGAAACACCATATATTTT
J: TRBJ1-1; D: -; V: TRBV28; size: few; CDR3: CASSLNLRGTEAFF; DNA: TGTGCCAGCAGTTTAAACTTGCGGGGGACTGAAGCTTTCTTT
J: TRBJ1-2; D: -; V: TRBV10-3; size: -; CDR3: CAISEGVGQPNYGYTF; DNA: TGTGCCATCAGTGAGGGGGTAGGACAGCCTAACTATGGCTACACCTTC
J: TRBJ2-7; D: -; V: TRBV19; size: -; CDR3: CASKRGGPDAYEQYF; DNA: TGTGCCAGCAAAAGGGGGGGGCCCGACGCCTACGAGCAGTACTTC
J: TRBJ1-2; D: -; V: TRBV5-1; size: -; CDR3: CASPQGSDGYTF; DNA: TGCGCCAGCCCCCAGGGTTCCGATGGCTACACCTTC
J: TRBJ2-4; D: TRBD2; V: TRBV5-1; size: -; CDR3: CASSSGTSQANIQYF; DNA: TGCGCCAGCAGCTCGGGGACTAGCCAAGCTAACATTCAGTACTTC
J: TRBJ1-2; D: TRBD1; V: TRBV2; size: -; CDR3: CASIFTGQGAPGYTF; DNA: TGTGCCAGCATCTTCACGGGACAGGGGGCACCTGGCTACACCTTC
J: TRBJ1-2; D: TRBD1; V: TRBV5-6; size: once; CDR3: CASSSLRQGNYGYTF; DNA: TGTGCCAGCAGCTCGCTAAGACAGGGGAACTATGGCTACACCTTC
J: TRBJ2-5; D: TRBD1; V: TRBV7-8; size: -; CDR3: CASSLANPGTVKETQYF; DNA: TGTGCCAGCAGCTTAGCCAACCCCGGGACAGTGAAAGAGACCCAGTACTTC
J: TRBJ1-2; D: -; V: TRBV25-1; size: -; CDR3: CASSLNYGYTF; DNA: TGTGCCAGCAGTCTTAACTATGGCTACACCTTC
J: TRBJ1-4; D: -; V: TRBV4-3; size: -; CDR3: CASSQGAAGGAGEKLFF; DNA: TGCGCCAGCAGCCAAGGTGCCGCCGGGGGGGCGGGTGAAAAACTGTTTTTT
J: TRBJ2-2; D: -; V: TRBV9; size: -; CDR3: CASSVIGQNTGELFF; DNA: TGTGCCAGCAGCGTAATTGGACAGAACACCGGGGAGCTGTTTTTT
J: TRBJ1-3; D: -; V: TRBV19; size: -; CDR3: CASSPIPGSGNTIYF; DNA: TGTGCCAGTAGCCCTATCCCAGGGTCTGGAAACACCATATATTTT
J: TRBJ1-2; D: -; V: TRBV30; size: -; CDR3: CAWSVVGGGYTF; DNA: TGTGCCTGGAGTGTCGTGGGAGGGGGCTACACCTTC
J: TRBJ1-1; D: -; V: TRBV9; size: -; CDR3: CASSVAGNTEAFF; DNA: TGTGCCAGCAGCGTAGCAGGGAACACTGAAGCTTTCTTT
J: TRBJ2-1; D: TRBD1; V: TRBV5-4; size: -; CDR3: CASSRTQGAVNEQFF; DNA: TGTGCCAGCAGCCGGACACAGGGGGCGGTGAATGAGCAGTTCTTC
J: TRBJ2-1; D: -; V: TRBV6-1; size: -; CDR3: CASSERAGQGGNEQFF; DNA: TGTGCCAGCAGTGAACGCGCGGGTCAGGGGGGTAATGAGCAGTTCTTC
J: TRBJ1-1; D: TRBD1; V: TRBV11-3; size: -; CDR3: CASSGGTGPNTEAFF; DNA: TGTGCCAGCAGCGGGGGGACAGGACCGAACACTGAAGCTTTCTTT
J: TRBJ1-1; D: -; V: TRBV21-1; size: -; CDR3: CASSQMGDRRGLNTEAFF; DNA: TGTGCCAGCAGCCAAATGGGGGACAGGCGGGGGTTGAACACTGAAGCTTTCTTT
J: TRBJ2-6; D: -; V: TRBV5-1; size: -; CDR3: CASSPPGDSGANVLTF; DNA: TGCGCCAGCAGTCCACCAGGGGATTCCGGGGCCAACGTCCTGACTTTC
J: TRBJ1-1; D: TRBD1; V: TRBV25-1; size: -; CDR3: CASSRGQGESEAFF; DNA: TGTGCCAGCAGTCGTGGACAGGGCGAAAGTGAAGCTTTCTTT
J: TRBJ1-1; D: TRBD1; V: TRBV4-1; size: -; CDR3: CASSQRTGATEAFF; DNA: TGCGCCAGCAGCCAGAGAACAGGGGCTACTGAAGCTTTCTTT
J: TRBJ2-7; D: TRBD1; V: TRBV9; size: -; CDR3: CASSPGQGAREQYF; DNA: TGTGCCAGCAGCCCCGGACAGGGGGCGCGGGAGCAGTACTTC
J: TRBJ2-2; D: -; V: TRBV15; size: -; CDR3: CATSRDRTASGELFF; DNA: TGTGCCACCAGCAGAGACAGGACAGCAAGCGGGGAGCTGTTTTTT
J: TRBJ2-3; D: -; V: TRBV10-1; size: -; CDR3: CASPEGRRTDTQYF; DNA: TGCGCCAGTCCGGAGGGTCGGAGGACAGATACGCAGTATTTT
J: TRBJ1-6; D: -; V: TRBV11-1; size: few; CDR3: CASSLNRDSPLHF; DNA: TGTGCCAGCAGCTTGAACAGGGACTCACCCCTCCACTTT
J: TRBJ2-6; D: -; V: TRBV25-1; size: once; CDR3: CASRLPGANVLTF; DNA: TGTGCCTCCAGGCTCCCTGGGGCCAACGTCCTGACTTTC
J: TRBJ1-4; D: -; V: TRBV10-3; size: -; CDR3: CAISETRGGGYEKLFF; DNA: TGTGCCATCAGTGAGACCAGAGGCGGGGGATATGAAAAACTGTTTTTT
J: TRBJ1-2; D: -; V: TRBV5-1; size: -; CDR3: CASSPVRGGDLYGYTF; DNA: TGCGCCAGCAGCCCAGTACGAGGGGGGGACCTCTATGGCTACACCTTC
J: TRBJ1-3; D: -; V: TRBV5-4; size: -; CDR3: CASSLQGTGNTIYF; DNA: TGTGCCAGCAGCTTGCAGGGTACTGGAAACACCATATATTTT
J: TRBJ1-4; D: TRBD1; V: TRBV4-1; size: -; CDR3: CASSPPGDRAEKLFF; DNA: TGCGCCAGCAGCCCCCCCGGGGACAGGGCTGAAAAACTGTTTTTT
J: TRBJ1-3; D: -; V: TRBV28; size: -; CDR3: CASSLTQGFSGNTIYF; DNA: TGTGCCAGCAGTTTAACACAGGGTTTTTCTGGAAACACCATATATTTT
J: TRBJ2-3; D: TRBD2; V: TRBV9; size: once; CDR3: CASNSGGRDGDTQYF; DNA: TGTGCCAGCAACAGCGGGGGGCGGGATGGAGATACGCAGTATTTT
J: TRBJ2-7; D: TRBD1; V: TRBV5-4; size: -; CDR3: CASSYGTGAYEQYF; DNA: TGTGCCAGCAGCTACGGGACAGGGGCCTACGAGCAGTACTTC
J: TRBJ2-7; D: -; V: TRBV7-8; size: -; CDR3: CASSPDSRISYEQYF; DNA: TGTGCCAGCAGTCCGGACAGCCGAATCTCCTACGAGCAGTACTTC
J: TRBJ1-3; D: TRBD1; V: TRBV10-3; size: -; CDR3: CAISAHQGANSGNTIYF; DNA: TGTGCCATCAGTGCTCATCAGGGGGCGAATTCTGGAAACACCATATATTTT
J: TRBJ1-2; D: -; V: TRBV3-1/TRBV3-2; size: -; CDR3: CASSLKLNYGYTF; DNA: TGTGCCAGCAGCCTTAAGCTTAACTATGGCTACACCTTC
J: TRBJ2-7; D: -; V: TRBV15; size: once; CDR3: CATSREPSYEQYF; DNA: TGTGCCACCAGCAGAGAGCCCAGCTACGAGCAGTACTTC
J: TRBJ2-1; D: TRBD1; V: TRBV6-2/TRBV6-3; size: -; CDR3: CASSFATGINEQFF; DNA: TGTGCCAGCAGCTTCGCGACAGGGATTAATGAGCAGTTCTTC
J: TRBJ1-1; D: TRBD1; V: TRBV7-6; size: -; CDR3: CASSLARGQGGSTEAFF; DNA: TGTGCCAGCAGCTTAGCGAGGGGACAGGGGGGATCCACTGAAGCTTTCTTT
J: TRBJ1-2; D: TRBD1; V: TRBV4-1; size: -; CDR3: CASSQERQGGAFYGYTF; DNA: TGCGCCAGCAGCCAAGAACGACAGGGTGGGGCTTTCTATGGCTACACCTTC